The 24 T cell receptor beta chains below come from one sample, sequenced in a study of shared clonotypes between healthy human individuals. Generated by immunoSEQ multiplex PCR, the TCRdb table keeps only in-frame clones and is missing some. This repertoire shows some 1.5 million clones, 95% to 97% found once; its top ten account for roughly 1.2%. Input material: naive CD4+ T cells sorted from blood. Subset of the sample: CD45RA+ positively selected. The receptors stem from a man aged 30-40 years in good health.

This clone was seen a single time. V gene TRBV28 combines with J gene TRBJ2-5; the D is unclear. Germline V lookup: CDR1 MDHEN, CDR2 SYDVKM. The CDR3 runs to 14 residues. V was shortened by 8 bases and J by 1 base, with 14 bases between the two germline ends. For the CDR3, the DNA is TGTGCCAGCTTCCCTAATAGACGCCAAGAGACCCAGTACTTC. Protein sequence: CASFPNRRQETQYF.

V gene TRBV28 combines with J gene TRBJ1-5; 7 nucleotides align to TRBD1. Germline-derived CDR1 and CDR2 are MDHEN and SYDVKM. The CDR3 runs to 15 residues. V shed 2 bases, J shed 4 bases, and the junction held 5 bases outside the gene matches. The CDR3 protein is CASSLTRTGNQPQHF. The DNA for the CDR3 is TGTGCCAGCAGTTTAACCCGGACAGGAAATCAGCCCCAGCATTTT.

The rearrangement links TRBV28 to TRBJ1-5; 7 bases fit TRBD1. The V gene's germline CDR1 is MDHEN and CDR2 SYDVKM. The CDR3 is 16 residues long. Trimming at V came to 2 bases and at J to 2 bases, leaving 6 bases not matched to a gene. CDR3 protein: CASSLTQGLGNQPQHF. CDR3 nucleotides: TGTGCCAGCAGTTTAACACAGGGGCTAGGCAATCAGCCCCAGCATTTT.

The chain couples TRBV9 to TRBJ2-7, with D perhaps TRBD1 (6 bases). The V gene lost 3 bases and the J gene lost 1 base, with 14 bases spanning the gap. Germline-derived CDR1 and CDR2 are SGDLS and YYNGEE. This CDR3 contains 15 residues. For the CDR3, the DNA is TGTGCCAGCAGCGGAGGACTCGGACAGTCCTACGAGCAGTACTTC. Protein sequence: CASSGGLGQSYEQYF.

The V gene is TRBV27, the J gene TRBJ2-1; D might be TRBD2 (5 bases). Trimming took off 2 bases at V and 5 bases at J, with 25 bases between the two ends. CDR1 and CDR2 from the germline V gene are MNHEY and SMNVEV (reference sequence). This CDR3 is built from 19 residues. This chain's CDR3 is CASSLIPLAAEQANNEQFF. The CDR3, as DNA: TGTGCCAGCAGTTTAATTCCCCTGGCAGCGGAACAAGCCAACAATGAGCAGTTCTTC.

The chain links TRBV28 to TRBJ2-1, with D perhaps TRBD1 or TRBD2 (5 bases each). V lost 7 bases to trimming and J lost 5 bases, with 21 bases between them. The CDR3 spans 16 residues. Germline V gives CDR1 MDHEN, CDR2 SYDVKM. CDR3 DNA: TGTGCCAGCACCCCCCCGGTGGGGGTTAGGGACAATGAGCAGTTCTTC. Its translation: CASTPPVGVRDNEQFF.

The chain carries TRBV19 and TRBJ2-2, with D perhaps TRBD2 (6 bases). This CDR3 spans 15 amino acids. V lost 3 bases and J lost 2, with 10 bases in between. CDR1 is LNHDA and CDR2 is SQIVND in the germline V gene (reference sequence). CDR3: CASSMTGVNTGELFF. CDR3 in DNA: TGTGCCAGTAGTATGACGGGAGTAAACACCGGGGAGCTGTTTTTT.

The CDR3 coding sequence is TGCGCCAGCAGAACCAGCAGAAATCCGGTCTCGGGGTCTGAAGCTTTCTTT. This codes for CASRTSRNPVSGSEAFF. The chain carries TRBV5-1 and TRBJ1-1; D gene ambiguous. The CDR3 covers 17 residues. Looked up from germline, CDR1 is SGHRS and CDR2 is YFSETQ. V was clipped by 5 bases and J by 6 bases, with 26 bases between them.

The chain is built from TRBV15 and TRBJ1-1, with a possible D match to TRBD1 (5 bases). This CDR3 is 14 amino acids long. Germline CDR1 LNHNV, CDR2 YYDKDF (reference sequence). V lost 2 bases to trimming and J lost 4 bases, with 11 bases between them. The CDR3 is CATSRPLQGTEAFF. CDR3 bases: TGTGCCACCAGCAGACCCCTCCAGGGCACTGAAGCTTTCTTT.

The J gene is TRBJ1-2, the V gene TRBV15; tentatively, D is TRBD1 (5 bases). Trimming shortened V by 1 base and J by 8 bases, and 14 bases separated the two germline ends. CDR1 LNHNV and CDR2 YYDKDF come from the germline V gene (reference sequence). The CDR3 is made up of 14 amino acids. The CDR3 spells CATSRVGGTMGYTF. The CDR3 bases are TGTGCCACCAGCAGAGTCGGGGGAACTATGGGCTACACCTTC.

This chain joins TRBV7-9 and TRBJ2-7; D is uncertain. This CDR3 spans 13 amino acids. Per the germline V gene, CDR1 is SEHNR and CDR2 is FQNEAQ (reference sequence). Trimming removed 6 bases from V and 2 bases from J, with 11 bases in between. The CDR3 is CASSPIVPYEQYF. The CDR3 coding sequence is TGTGCCAGCAGTCCTATTGTTCCCTACGAGCAGTACTTC.

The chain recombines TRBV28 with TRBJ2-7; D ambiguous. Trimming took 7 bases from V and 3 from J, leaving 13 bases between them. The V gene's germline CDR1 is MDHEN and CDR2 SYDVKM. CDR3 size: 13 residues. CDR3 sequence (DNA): TGTGCCAGCACTCCCGGGCAGCACTACGAGCAGTACTTC. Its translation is CASTPGQHYEQYF.

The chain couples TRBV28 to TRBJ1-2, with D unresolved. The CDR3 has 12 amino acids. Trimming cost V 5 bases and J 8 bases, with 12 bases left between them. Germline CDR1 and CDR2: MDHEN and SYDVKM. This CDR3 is CASSPLRGGYTF. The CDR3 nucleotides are TGTGCCAGCAGTCCCCTCCGCGGCGGCTACACCTTC.

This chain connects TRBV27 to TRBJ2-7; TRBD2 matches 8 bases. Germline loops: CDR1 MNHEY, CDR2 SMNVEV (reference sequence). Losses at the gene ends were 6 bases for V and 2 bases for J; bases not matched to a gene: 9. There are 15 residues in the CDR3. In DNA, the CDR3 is TGTGCCAGCAGCCGGGGGGGGAGCGGGGCCTACGAGCAGTACTTC. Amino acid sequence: CASSRGGSGAYEQYF.

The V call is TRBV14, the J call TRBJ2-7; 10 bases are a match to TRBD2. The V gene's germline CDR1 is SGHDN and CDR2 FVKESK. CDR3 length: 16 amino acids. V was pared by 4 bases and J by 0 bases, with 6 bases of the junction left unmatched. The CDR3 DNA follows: TGTGCCAGCAGCCTTCTAGCGGGAGTAGGCTCCTACGAGCAGTACTTC. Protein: CASSLLAGVGSYEQYF.

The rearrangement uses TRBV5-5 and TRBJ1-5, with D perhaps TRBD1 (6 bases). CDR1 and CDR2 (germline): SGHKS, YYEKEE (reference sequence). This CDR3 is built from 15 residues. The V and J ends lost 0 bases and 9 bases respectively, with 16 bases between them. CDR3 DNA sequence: TGTGCCAGCAGCTTGGTGGGGGGCCGGCCAGTGCCCCAGCATTTT. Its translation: CASSLVGGRPVPQHF.

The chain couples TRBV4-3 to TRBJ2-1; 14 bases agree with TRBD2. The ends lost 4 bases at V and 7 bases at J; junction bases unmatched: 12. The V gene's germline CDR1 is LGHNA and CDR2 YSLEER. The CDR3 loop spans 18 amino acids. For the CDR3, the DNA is TGCGCCAGCAGCCGGACCCTGGGGGGACTAGCGGGAGATAATGAGCAGTTCTTC. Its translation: CASSRTLGGLAGDNEQFF.

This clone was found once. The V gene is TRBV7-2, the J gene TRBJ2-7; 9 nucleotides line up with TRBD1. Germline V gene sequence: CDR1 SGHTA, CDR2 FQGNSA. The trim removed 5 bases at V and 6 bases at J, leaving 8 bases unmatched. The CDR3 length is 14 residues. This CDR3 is CASSRMPTGGEQYF. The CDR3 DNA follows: TGTGCCAGCAGCCGGATGCCGACAGGGGGCGAGCAGTACTTC.

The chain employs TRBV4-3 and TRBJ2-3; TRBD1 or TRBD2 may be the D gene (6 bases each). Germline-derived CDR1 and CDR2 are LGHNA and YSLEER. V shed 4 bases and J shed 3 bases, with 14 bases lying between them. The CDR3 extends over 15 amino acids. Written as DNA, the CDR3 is TGCGCCAGCAGCCTTGGGGGGCAGGGGACAGATACGCAGTATTTT. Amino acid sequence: CASSLGGQGTDTQYF.

The CDR3 sequence: CASSLGKVAYNEQFF. The CDR3 DNA sequence: TGTGCCAGCAGCTTAGGGAAGGTCGCCTACAATGAGCAGTTCTTC. The genes are TRBV11-2 and TRBJ2-1; D gene uncertain. V lost 1 base to trimming and J lost 2 bases, with 9 bases between them. The CDR3 sequence is 15 residues long. Germline CDR1 SGHAT, CDR2 FQNNGV. The complete variable domain, with remaining parts taken from reference TRBV11-2 and TRBJ2-1, reads EAGVAQSPRYKIIEKRQSVAFWCNPISGHATLYWYQQILGQGPKLLIQFQNNGVVDDSQLPKDRFSAERLKGVDSTLKIQPAKLEDSAVYLCASSLGKVAYNEQFFGPGTRLTVL.

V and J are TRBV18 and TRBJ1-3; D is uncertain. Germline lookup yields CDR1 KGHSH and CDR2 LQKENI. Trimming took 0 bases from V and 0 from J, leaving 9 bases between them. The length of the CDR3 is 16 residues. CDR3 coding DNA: TGTGCCAGCTCACCACCGCAGCTCAGCTCTGGAAACACCATATATTTT. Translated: CASSPPQLSSGNTIYF.

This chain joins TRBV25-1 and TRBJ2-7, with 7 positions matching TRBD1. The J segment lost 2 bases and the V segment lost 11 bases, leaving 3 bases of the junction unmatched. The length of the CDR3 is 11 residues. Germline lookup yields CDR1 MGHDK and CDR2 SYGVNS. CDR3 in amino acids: CAHGTAYEQYF. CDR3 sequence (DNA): TGTGCCCACGGGACAGCCTACGAGCAGTACTTC.

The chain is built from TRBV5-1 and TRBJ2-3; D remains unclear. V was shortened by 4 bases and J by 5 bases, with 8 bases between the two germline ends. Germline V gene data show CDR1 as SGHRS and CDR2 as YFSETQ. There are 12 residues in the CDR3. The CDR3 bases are TGCGCCAGCAGCGCCGTCTTAGATACGCAGTATTTT. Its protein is CASSAVLDTQYF.

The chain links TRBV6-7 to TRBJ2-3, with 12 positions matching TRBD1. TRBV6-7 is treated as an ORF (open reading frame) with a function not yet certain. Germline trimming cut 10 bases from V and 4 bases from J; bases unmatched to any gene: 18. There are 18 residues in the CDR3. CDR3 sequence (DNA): TGTGCCAACACACGTCCCGGGACAGGGGGCGGCAGCCCAGATACGCAGTATTTT. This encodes CANTRPGTGGGSPDTQYF.